Given below is one T cell receptor beta chain in context. Its antigen is unknown. One base away there is no much larger clone; base qualities are not given. Library creation used 5' RACE. Sequenced on an Illumina HiSeq 2000. A universal primer binding site was introduced by template switching, and a unique molecular identifier was present in the final cDNA, enabling accurate counting of TCR cDNA molecules. Specific primers in the conserved constant-segment region were used to synthesize first-strand cDNA for TCR alpha and beta chains. To control for contamination, every cDNA library carried two barcodes: a SMART-Mk sample barcode plus Illumina barcodes. TruSeq adapter sequences, together with Illumina sample barcodes, were added in two successive PCR steps. The TCR alpha and beta cDNA libraries were sequenced on the Illumina HiSeq platform using custom primers. Per the source publication's procedure: Unique molecular identifiers were extracted from raw reads with MiGEC, and CDR3 positions were determined with MiXCR. For each individual, recombination models were inferred using an EM algorithm with the repgenHMM and IGoR tools. The tcR package in R was used for shared clonotype analysis, with sharing normalized by the product of cloneset sizes. To study raw recombination free of thymic and clonal selection effects, out-of-frame nonproductive sequences were analyzed. Using fastp at Q25 and MiXCR, TCRdb reprocessed the public reads and kept productive beta chains. Every entry covers one CDR3 protein and lists the most common genes and DNA from its rows. V and J calls and clone size were set by TCRdb, not the authors. This sample lists 500,000 or so distinct CDR3 sequences; less than 25% were detected once. Approximately 0.95% of the sample lies in the top ten.

Only healthy Caucasian donors were included. Three pairs of female monozygotic twins, all aged roughly 18 to 29 years, were included in the twin cohort. Positive isolation kits from Invitrogen were used to isolate the CD4+ and CD8+ T cell populations. This sample was taken from a study of identical twins (TCRdb year 2016). For the study in its entirety: The study deep-sequenced TCR alpha and beta repertoires from monozygotic twins, unrelated adults of various ages and cord blood to test whether fetal clonotypes persist. To rule out contamination, replicate twin experiments were performed at different times with different library preparation protocols. The full study reports these points: Zero-insertion analyses could be partly confounded by invariant T cells such as MAIT and iNKT, although diverse VJ usage argued against such confounding for most clonotypes. Abundant cord blood beta clonotypes carried fewer insertions; young adult naive repertoires showed a weaker similar trend, while memory repertoires showed none. Because the same donors could not be followed over many years, the conclusions relied on cross-sectional statistical analysis. Compared with coincidental sharing between unrelated individuals, an excess of low generation-probability sequences was observed among out-of-frame TCR alpha sequences shared between twins. In monozygotic twins, out-of-frame TCR alpha sharing was systematically underestimated by recombination models, although the models agreed with sharing between unrelated individuals. In beta out-of-frame sequences, excess twin sharing was weaker, because having fewer shared sequences lowered the signal-to-noise ratio.

CDR1 and CDR2 are read off the germline V gene as LGHNA and YSLEER. Taken from cysteine to phenylalanine, the CDR3 has 16 residues. The only DNA kept is the CDR3, 48 bases in frame from the first base. Deletion took 2 bases off V and 2 bases off J, with a span of 16 bases between the germline ends. The same sample was also used in a study of T cells expressing NK-cell markers. The second study, in turn, reports: Fewer than ten donors provided sorted CD3+CD56+NKG2C+, CD3+CD56+NKG2C- and CD3+CD56-NKG2C+ T-cell subsets, whose TCR beta-chain repertoires were profiled. Seven of the eight sequenced donors were HCMV-seropositive and one was HCMV-seronegative. In several experiments an anti-gammadeltaTCR antibody was added to restrict sorting to alphabetaTCR-expressing T cells. In roughly six donors, the dominant CD3+CD56+NKG2C+ clonotypes ranked among the top 10 CD8+ clonotypes, making up 1.0-7.0% of CD8+ T cells. Those dominant clonotypes were again the most abundant among CD3+CD56-NKG2C+ cells in several donors, at roughly 25-60.1%. It remained unclear whether the expanded NKG2C-expressing T cell clones were specific for HCMV antigens. The eight sequenced donors were randomly selected healthy volunteers, three men and five women. HCMV-specific IgG was detected in serum with a commercial ELISA kit to determine HCMV serostatus. Reads were demultiplexed and grouped by UMI with MIGEC, and clonotypes were assembled and quantified with MiTCR. Only TCR cDNA sequences supported by at least two reads were kept to exclude erroneous sequences. The tcR package was used for downstream repertoire analysis, with clonotypes matched between fractions based on CDR3 nucleotide sequence plus V segment. Antigen specificity was annotated against VDJdb with VDJmatch, allowing one amino acid substitution in CDR3.

The chain is encoded by TRBV4-3 joined to TRBJ2-7; the D gene is possibly TRBD1 or TRBD2, each agreeing over 5 bases. What was sequenced was CD4+ T cells sorted from blood. The origin of this receptor is a woman between 18 and 29 years old in good health. At the DNA level, the sequence is TGCGCCAGCAGCCAATACAAACGGGACGGGGCCTACGAGCAGTACTTC. Its protein product is CASSQYKRDGAYEQYF.